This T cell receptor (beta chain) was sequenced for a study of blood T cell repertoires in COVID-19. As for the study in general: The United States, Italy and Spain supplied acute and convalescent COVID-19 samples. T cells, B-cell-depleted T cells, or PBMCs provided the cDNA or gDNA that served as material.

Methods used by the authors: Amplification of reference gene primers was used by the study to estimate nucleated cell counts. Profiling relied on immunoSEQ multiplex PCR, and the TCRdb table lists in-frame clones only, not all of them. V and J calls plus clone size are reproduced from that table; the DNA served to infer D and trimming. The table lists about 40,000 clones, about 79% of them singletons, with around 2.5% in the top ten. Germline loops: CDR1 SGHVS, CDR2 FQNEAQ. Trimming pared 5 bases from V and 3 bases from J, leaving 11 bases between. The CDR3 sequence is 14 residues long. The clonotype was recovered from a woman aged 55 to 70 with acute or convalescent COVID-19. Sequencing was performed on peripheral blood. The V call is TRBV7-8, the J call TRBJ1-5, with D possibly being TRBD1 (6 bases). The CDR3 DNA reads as TGTGCCAGCAGCGCCGACAGGATCAATCAGCCCCAGCATTTT. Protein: CASSADRINQPQHF.